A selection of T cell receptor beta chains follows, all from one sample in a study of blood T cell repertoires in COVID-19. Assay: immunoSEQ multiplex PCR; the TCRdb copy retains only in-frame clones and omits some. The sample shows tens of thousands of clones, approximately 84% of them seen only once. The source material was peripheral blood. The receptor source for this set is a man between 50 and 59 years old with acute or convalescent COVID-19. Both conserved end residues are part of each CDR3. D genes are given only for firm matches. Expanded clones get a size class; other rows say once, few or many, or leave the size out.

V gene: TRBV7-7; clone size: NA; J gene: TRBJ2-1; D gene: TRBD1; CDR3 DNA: TGTGCCAGCAGCTTAAACAGGGGCTCCTACAATGAGCAGTTCTTC; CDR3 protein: CASSLNRGSYNEQFF
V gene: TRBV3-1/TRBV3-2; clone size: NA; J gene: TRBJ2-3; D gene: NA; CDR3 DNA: TGTGCCAGCAGCGAAGAACTAGTCTCAGATACGCAGTATTTT; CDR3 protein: CASSEELVSDTQYF
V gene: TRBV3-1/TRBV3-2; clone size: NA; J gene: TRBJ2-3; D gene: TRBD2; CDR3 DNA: TGTGCCAGCAGCCAAGAATCTGGGGGGGGCACAGATACGCAGTATTTT; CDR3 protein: CASSQESGGGTDTQYF
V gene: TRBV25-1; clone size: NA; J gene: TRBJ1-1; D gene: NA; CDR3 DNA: TGTGCCAGCAGTGTACAGGGATGGGAAGCTTTCTTT; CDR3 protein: CASSVQGWEAFF
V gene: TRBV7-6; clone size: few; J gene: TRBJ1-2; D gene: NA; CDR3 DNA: TGTGCCAGCAGCTTAGGTGGATATAGGGGGTCCAACTATGGCTACACCTTC; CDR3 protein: CASSLGGYRGSNYGYTF
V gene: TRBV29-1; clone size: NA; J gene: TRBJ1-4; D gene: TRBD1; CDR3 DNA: TGCAGCGTTGGATTAGGGGGCACTAATGAAAAACTGTTTTTT; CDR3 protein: CSVGLGGTNEKLFF
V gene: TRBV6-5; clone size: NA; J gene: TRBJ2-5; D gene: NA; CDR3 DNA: TGTGCCAGCAGTCCCCTAGGAGGGAGGGAGACCCAGTACTTC; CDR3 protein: CASSPLGGRETQYF
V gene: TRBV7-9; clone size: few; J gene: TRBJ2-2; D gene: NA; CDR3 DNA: TGTGCCAGCAGCTTCGGAGGTACCACCGGGGAGCTGTTTTTT; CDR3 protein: CASSFGGTTGELFF
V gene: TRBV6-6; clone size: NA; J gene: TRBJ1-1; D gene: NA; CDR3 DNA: TGTGCCAGCAGTCAGGCGACAGGAACGAACACTGAAGCTTTCTTT; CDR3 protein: CASSQATGTNTEAFF
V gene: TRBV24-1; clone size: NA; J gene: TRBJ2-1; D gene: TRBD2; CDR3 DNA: TGTGCCACCAGTGACTCTAGCGGGAGTTTAAATGAGCAGTTCTTC; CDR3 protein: CATSDSSGSLNEQFF
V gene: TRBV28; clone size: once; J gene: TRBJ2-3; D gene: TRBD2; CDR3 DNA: TGTGCCAGCAGCCCGGGACTAGCGGGAAGCACAGATACGCAGTATTTT; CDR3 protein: CASSPGLAGSTDTQYF
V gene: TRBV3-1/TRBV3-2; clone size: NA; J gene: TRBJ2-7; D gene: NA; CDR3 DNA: TGTGCCAGCAGCCAGAGCTACGAGCAGTACTTC; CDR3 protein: CASSQSYEQYF
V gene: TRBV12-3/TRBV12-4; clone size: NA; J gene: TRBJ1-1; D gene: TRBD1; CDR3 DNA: TGTGCCAGCATCCGACAGGGGAACACTGAAGCTTTCTTT; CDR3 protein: CASIRQGNTEAFF
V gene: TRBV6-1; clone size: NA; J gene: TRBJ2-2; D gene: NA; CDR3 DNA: TGTGCCAGCAGTGAAATCCCGGGGGTCGGGGAGCTGTTTTTT; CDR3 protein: CASSEIPGVGELFF
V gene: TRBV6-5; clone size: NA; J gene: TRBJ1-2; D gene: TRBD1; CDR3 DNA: TGTGCCAGCAGCCGGGGACAGGGAATTGGCTACACCTTC; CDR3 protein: CASSRGQGIGYTF
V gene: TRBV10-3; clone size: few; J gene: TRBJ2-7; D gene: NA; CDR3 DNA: TGTGCCATCAGTGAGTCCCCCGGGGGAGGCGAGCAGTACTTC; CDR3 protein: CAISESPGGGEQYF
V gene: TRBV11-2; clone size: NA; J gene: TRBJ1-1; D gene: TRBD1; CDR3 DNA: TGTGCCAGCAGCTTAGGGGGGACAGGGCATTTGAACACTGAAGCTTTCTTT; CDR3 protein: CASSLGGTGHLNTEAFF
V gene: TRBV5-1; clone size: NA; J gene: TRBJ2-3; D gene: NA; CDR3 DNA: TGCGCCAGCAGCTTTAGGGGACTTCGCACAGATACGCAGTATTTT; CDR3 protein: CASSFRGLRTDTQYF
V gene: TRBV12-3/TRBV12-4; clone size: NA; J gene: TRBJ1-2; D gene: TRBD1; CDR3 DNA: TGTGCCAGCAGTTCTCAGGGGGCGCGGGGCTACACCTTC; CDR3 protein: CASSSQGARGYTF
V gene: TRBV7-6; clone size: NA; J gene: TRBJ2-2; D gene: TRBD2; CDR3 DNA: TGTGCCAGCAGAAGGACTAGCGGGAGTCCCGGGGAGCTGTTTTTT; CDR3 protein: CASRRTSGSPGELFF
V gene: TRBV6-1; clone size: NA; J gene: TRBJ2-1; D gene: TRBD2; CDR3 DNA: TGTGCCAGCAGTGAATTACTAGCGGGGGGGCCGGGTGAGCAGTTCTTC; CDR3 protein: CASSELLAGGPGEQFF
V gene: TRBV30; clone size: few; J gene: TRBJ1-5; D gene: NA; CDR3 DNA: TGTGCCTGGAGTGAATATGGCAATCAGCCCCAGCATTTT; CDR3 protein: CAWSEYGNQPQHF
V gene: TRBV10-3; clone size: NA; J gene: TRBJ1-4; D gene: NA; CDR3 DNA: TGTGCCATCAGTGTTTTGGGCGGGGCTAATGAAAAACTGTTTTTT; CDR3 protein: CAISVLGGANEKLFF
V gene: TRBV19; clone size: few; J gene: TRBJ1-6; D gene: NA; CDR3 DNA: TGTGCCAGTAGTATCGCGGCCTCCTATAATTCACCCCTCCACTTT; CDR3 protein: CASSIAASYNSPLHF
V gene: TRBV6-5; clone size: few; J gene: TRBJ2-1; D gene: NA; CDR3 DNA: TGTGCCAGCAGTAGGACAACCGGCGCCTACAATGAGCAGTTCTTC; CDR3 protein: CASSRTTGAYNEQFF
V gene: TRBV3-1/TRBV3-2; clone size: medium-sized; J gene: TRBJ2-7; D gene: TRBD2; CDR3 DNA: TGTGCCAGCAGCCAAGATGGGTCTAGCGGGGGCCCCCCCTCCTACGAGCAGTACTTC; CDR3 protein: CASSQDGSSGGPPSYEQYF
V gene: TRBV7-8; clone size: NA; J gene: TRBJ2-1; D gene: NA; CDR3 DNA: TGTGCCAGCAGCTCTAACACCGGGACACCGAAAAAAATCTTCTACAATGAGCAGTTCTTC; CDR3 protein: CASSSNTGTPKKIFYNEQFF
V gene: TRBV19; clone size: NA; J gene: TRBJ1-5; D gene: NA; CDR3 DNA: TGTGCCAGTAGTATCTTCAGGGAGGGCAATCAGCCCCAGCATTTT; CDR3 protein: CASSIFREGNQPQHF
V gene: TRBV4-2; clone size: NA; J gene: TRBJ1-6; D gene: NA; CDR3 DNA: TGTGCCAGCAGCCAAAGCTTCGGGGGGAGAGGTTCACCCCTCCACTTT; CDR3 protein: CASSQSFGGRGSPLHF